This passage covers 26 T cell receptor beta chains from one sample sequenced in a study of control samples from healthy donors and cancer patients. The protocol was immunoSEQ multiplex PCR, while the TCRdb copy is restricted to in-frame clones and leaves out a portion. The sample includes more than 80,000 clones, over 90% of them seen just once. The sequenced sample was blood. The receptors come from a young man in good health.

The chain is built from TRBV6-5 and TRBJ1-1; D is undetermined. This CDR3 is built from 14 residues. Trimming took 4 bases from V and 9 from J, leaving 18 bases between them. The germline V gene encodes CDR1 MNHEY and CDR2 SVGAGI. CDR3 DNA sequence: TGTGCCAGCAGTTCACCTACCTTGACACTCCAAGCTTTCTTT. Protein sequence: CASSSPTLTLQAFF.

The V gene is TRBV5-5, the J gene TRBJ1-5; D not resolved. CDR3 size: 14 residues. The germline CDR1 and CDR2 sequences are SGHKS and YYEKEE (reference sequence). Trimming stripped 1 base from V and 1 base from J, with 6 bases between. CDR3 bases: TGTGCCAGCAGCTTGTGGATCAGCAATCAGCCCCAGCATTTT. Its translation: CASSLWISNQPQHF. Full variable domain (outside the CDR3, taken from reference TRBV5-5 and TRBJ1-5): DAGVTQSPTHLIKTRGQQVTLRCSPISGHKSVSWYQQVLGQGPQFIFQYYEKEERGRGNFPDRFSARQFPNYSSELNVNALLLGDSALYLCASSLWISNQPQHFGDGTRLSIL.

The chain uses TRBV5-1 and TRBJ2-3; perhaps TRBD1 as D (6 bases). V lost 5 bases to trimming and J lost 4 bases, with 17 bases between them. Looked up from germline, CDR1 is SGHRS and CDR2 is YFSETQ. This CDR3 spans 15 amino acids. The CDR3 nucleotides are TGCGCCAGCAGGGGGGACCCGGACAGTTCAGATACGCAGTATTTT. Amino acid sequence: CASRGDPDSSDTQYF.

V and J are TRBV7-9 and TRBJ2-5; TRBD2 agrees at 7 bases. CDR1 and CDR2 (germline): SEHNR, FQNEAQ (reference sequence). The V gene end was trimmed by 3 bases and the J gene end by 1 base; junction bases not matched to a gene: 2. The CDR3 is 14 residues long. The CDR3 DNA reads TGTGCCAGCAGCTTTCTAGCGGCCCAAGAGACCCAGTACTTC. Encoded protein: CASSFLAAQETQYF.

The chain couples TRBV6-5 to TRBJ2-5, with TRBD1 identical over 7 bases. Germline CDR1 and CDR2: MNHEY and SVGAGI. The CDR3 spans 14 residues. J was trimmed by 6 bases and V by 7 bases; bases with no gene match: 11. CDR3 sequence reads: CASTSKQGLKTQYF. The CDR3 DNA is TGTGCCAGCACTTCCAAACAGGGGTTAAAGACCCAGTACTTC.

The chain carries TRBV5-6 and TRBJ2-7; D is uncertain. Between the trimmed V and J ends, which lost 1 base and 0 bases, there was a span of 11 bases. Germline V lookup: CDR1 SGHDT, CDR2 YYEEEE. The CDR3 runs to 15 residues. CDR3 sequence reads: CASSLPISASYEQYF. In DNA, the CDR3 is TGTGCCAGCAGCTTGCCGATCTCGGCCTCCTACGAGCAGTACTTC.

The V gene is TRBV20-1, the J gene TRBJ1-4, with no clear D. The CDR3 length is 11 residues. V was pared by 3 bases and J by 2 bases, with 1 base between. Germline V lookup: CDR1 DFQATT, CDR2 SNEGSKA (reference sequence). CDR3 sequence: CSASTNEKLFF. The CDR3 nucleotides read TGCAGTGCTAGTACTAATGAAAAACTGTTTTTT.

The J gene is TRBJ1-4, the V gene TRBV27, with a possible D match to TRBD1 (6 bases). The ends were cut back, 7 bases at V and 4 bases at J, with 10 bases in the middle. This CDR3 is 13 amino acids long. From germline, CDR1 is MNHEY and CDR2 SMNVEV (reference sequence). The CDR3 nucleotides read TGTGCCAGCACAAGAGGGGGTAATGAAAAACTGTTTTTT. Translation: CASTRGGNEKLFF.

V gene TRBV18 combines with J gene TRBJ1-4, with D possibly being TRBD1 (5 bases). This CDR3 comprises 13 residues. The V and J ends lost 6 bases and 5 bases respectively, with 10 bases between them. CDR1 KGHSH and CDR2 LQKENI come from the germline V gene. CDR3 sequence reads: CASSWDPNEKLFF. CDR3 nucleotide sequence: TGTGCCAGCTCCTGGGACCCGAATGAAAAACTGTTTTTT.

The chain has TRBV14 and TRBJ2-1; D is unclear. Germline lookup yields CDR1 SGHDN and CDR2 FVKESK. The CDR3 has 12 residues. The germline V and J ends were trimmed by 4 bases and 6 bases, with 7 bases remaining between them. CDR3 nucleotides: TGTGCCAGCAGCCGCCGGGCCAATGAGCAGTTCTTC. This translates into CASSRRANEQFF.

The DNA of the CDR3 is TGCGCCAGCAGTGAATTTCAGTTCTTC. Translating it yields CASSEFQFF. The chain employs TRBV10-2 and TRBJ2-1; D unresolved. The CDR3 length is 9 residues. Germline V gives CDR1 WSHSY, CDR2 SAAADI. The ends were cut back, 3 bases at V and 13 bases at J, with 4 bases in the middle.

The table lists this clone with a count of one. The genes are TRBV5-1 and TRBJ1-1; D perhaps matches TRBD1 (5 bases). Germline assignment: CDR1 SGHRS and CDR2 YFSETQ. V was cut by 0 bases and J by 1 base, with 7 bases left in between. The CDR3 has 14 residues. CDR3 DNA sequence: TGCGCCAGCAGCTTGGGGGGCTCGAACACTGAAGCTTTCTTT. Protein product: CASSLGGSNTEAFF.

The chain combines TRBV4-1 with TRBJ2-7; D tentatively reads TRBD1 or TRBD2 (5 bases each). This CDR3 has 15 amino acids. Trimming removed 1 base from V and 1 base from J, with 11 bases in between. Germline V gene sequence: CDR1 MGHRA, CDR2 YSYEKL. Here the CDR3 DNA reads TGCGCCAGCAGCCAAGGAGGGTGGGGGTCCTACGAGCAGTACTTC. Translated, it gives CASSQGGWGSYEQYF.

The chain recombines TRBV7-9 with TRBJ2-7; 9 bases are shared with TRBD1. V was pared by 4 bases and J by 9 bases, with 13 bases of the junction left unmatched. Germline V gene lookup returns CDR1 SEHNR and CDR2 FQNEAQ (reference sequence). The CDR3 is 15 residues long. CDR3 protein: CASSSGPGTGTVQYF. CDR3 sequence (DNA): TGTGCCAGCAGCTCCGGTCCCGGGACAGGGACTGTGCAGTACTTC.

The V gene is TRBV29-1, the J gene TRBJ1-2; D unresolved. V was clipped by 2 bases and J by 2 bases, with 15 bases between them. The length of the CDR3 is 15 residues. Germline V gives CDR1 SQVTM, CDR2 ANQGSEA. CDR3 residues: CSVEPRLQRNYGYTF. The CDR3 DNA reads TGCAGCGTTGAACCTCGTTTACAGAGAAACTATGGCTACACCTTC.

The V gene is TRBV19, the J gene TRBJ1-1; no clear D gene. V was pared by 6 bases and J by 4 bases, with 30 bases between. The CDR3 length is 19 residues. Per germline, CDR1 LNHDA and CDR2 SQIVND (reference sequence). The CDR3 nucleotides read TGTGCCAGTAGCACTCGAACGTTCGGGCACACATTAGTGCGCACTGAAGCTTTCTTT. Its protein is CASSTRTFGHTLVRTEAFF.

This chain links TRBV14 with TRBJ1-2, with D unclear. V lost 4 bases to trimming and J lost 0 bases, with 9 bases between them. The CDR3 totals 14 residues. Germline-derived CDR1 and CDR2 are SGHDN and FVKESK. The CDR3 reads CASSPYGPNYGYTF. CDR3 nucleotides: TGTGCCAGCAGCCCATACGGCCCTAACTATGGCTACACCTTC.

This chain connects TRBV27 to TRBJ2-2; D remains ambiguous. The CDR3 length is 15 residues. V shed 5 bases and J shed 0 bases, with 10 bases lying between them. CDR1 and CDR2 (germline): MNHEY, SMNVEV (reference sequence). DNA of the CDR3: TGTGCCAGCAGTGCGACGTACCCGAACACCGGGGAGCTGTTTTTT. Protein sequence: CASSATYPNTGELFF.

The rearrangement joins TRBV6-2 or TRBV6-3 to TRBJ1-5, with D maybe TRBD1 (5 bases). The length of the CDR3 is 17 residues. The germline V gene encodes CDR1 MNHEY and CDR2 SVGEGT. Trimming left V 1 base short and J 0 bases short, with 13 bases between. The CDR3 DNA sequence: TGTGCCAGCAGTTACTGGGGACGGCTGTATAGCAATCAGCCCCAGCATTTT. Translated: CASSYWGRLYSNQPQHF.

The V gene is TRBV25-1, the J gene TRBJ1-2; D is unclear. The length of the CDR3 is 11 residues. V shed 10 bases and J shed 6 bases, with 12 bases lying between them. Germline-derived CDR1 and CDR2 are MGHDK and SYGVNS. The CDR3: CATGPEDGYTF. DNA of the CDR3: TGTGCCACCGGACCGGAGGATGGCTACACCTTC.

The CDR3 nucleotides read TGTGCCAGTAGTTGGGGCCAAGGGTCCACTAAGAACACTGAAGCTTTCTTT. It specifies CASSWGQGSTKNTEAFF. This chain connects TRBV19 to TRBJ1-1; TRBD1 is a possible D gene (5 bases). The V gene's germline CDR1 is LNHDA and CDR2 SQIVND (reference sequence). V lost 5 bases and J lost 1, with 20 bases in between. This CDR3 spans 17 amino acids.

J is TRBJ2-3 and V is TRBV29-1, with 12 bases matching TRBD2. This CDR3 is 14 amino acids long. Germline V CDR1 and CDR2: SQVTM, ANQGSEA. The V segment lost 2 bases and the J segment 4 bases; nucleotides outside the gene matches: 1. The CDR3, as DNA: TGCAGCGTTGAACTAGCGGGGGGGCCAGATACGCAGTATTTT. Protein sequence: CSVELAGGPDTQYF.

The gene calls are TRBV2 and TRBJ2-2, with D perhaps matching TRBD2 (5 bases). V was shortened by 5 bases and J by 0 bases, with 16 bases between the two germline ends. Germline loops: CDR1 SNHLY, CDR2 FYNNEI. The CDR3 is 17 amino acids. CDR3 DNA sequence: TGTGCCAGCAGTCCCTTGGGGAGTCATGCGAACACCGGGGAGCTGTTTTTT. Protein product: CASSPLGSHANTGELFF.

The chain employs TRBV6-2 or TRBV6-3 and TRBJ1-5; possibly TRBD1 for D (5 bases). This CDR3 is built from 15 residues. Trimming removed 6 bases at V and 0 bases at J, with 12 bases between. Looked up from germline, CDR1 is MNHEY and CDR2 is SVGEGT. The CDR3 protein is CASSKGRISNQPQHF. CDR3 DNA: TGTGCCAGCAGCAAGGGACGGATTAGCAATCAGCCCCAGCATTTT.

The chain employs TRBV6-4 and TRBJ1-3; 8 nucleotides agree with TRBD1. The CDR3 loop spans 14 amino acids. Germline V lookup: CDR1 MRHNA, CDR2 SNTAGT. The ends lost 6 bases at V and 4 bases at J; junction bases unmatched: 5. The CDR3 is CASRAGQAGNTIYF. As DNA, the CDR3 is TGTGCCAGCAGGGCGGGACAGGCCGGAAACACCATATATTTT.

The rearrangement links TRBV5-4 to TRBJ1-1; D is perhaps TRBD1 (6 bases). Germline-derived CDR1 and CDR2 are SGHNT and YYREEE (reference sequence). CDR3 length: 15 residues. Trimming left V 0 bases short and J 4 bases short, with 13 bases between. The CDR3 reads CASSLGGGLGTEAFF. The CDR3 DNA reads TGTGCCAGCAGCTTGGGGGGGGGCCTGGGCACTGAAGCTTTCTTT.